The source of this TCR beta chain is a study of identical twins. This clonotype was found many times. The antigen remains unidentified. Germline V lookup: CDR1 KGHSH, CDR2 LQKENI. This CDR3 has 13 residues. V shed 0 bases and J shed 5 bases, with 7 bases lying between them. Template switching added a universal primer site; cDNA carried unique molecular identifiers. TCRdb fed the 5' RACE reads into MiXCR, producing one record per CDR3 protein. Of about 660,000 distinct CDR3 sequences in the sample, approximately 9% were seen once. General study findings and limits: Sequences that were out-of-frame, alpha and twin-shared displayed an excess of low generation probability. Carriage of fewer insertions was seen in abundant cord blood beta clonotypes, whereas memory repertoires showed none.

Each donor (without exception) was a healthy Caucasian. These data are also associated with another study on yellow fever vaccine responses in identical twins.

The sample consisted of PBMCs. V is TRBV18 and J is TRBJ2-5; D gene uncertain. The TCR originated in a young woman in good health. The CDR3 loop reads CASSPPSSETQYF. The CDR3 nucleotides read TGTGCCAGCTCACCACCTTCTTCGGAGACCCAGTACTTC.